The clone carrying this T cell receptor beta chain was detected only a few times. Its antigen is still unknown. This specimen belongs to a study of beta chain features in type 1 diabetes. Regarding the study as a whole: TCRB CDR3 length was moderately but significantly reduced in all four CD4+ subsets of Type 1 diabetes patients. A pattern of fewer insertions and more deletions at VDJ junctions was seen in type 1 diabetes patients.

Germline assignment: CDR1 GTSNPN and CDR2 SVGIG (reference sequence). The CDR3 has 14 amino acids. Trimming at V came to 4 bases and at J to 9 bases, leaving 5 bases not matched to a gene. Expressed TCRB transcripts got sequenced, as all isolated RNA was reverse transcribed. Measured with immunoSEQ multiplex PCR; TCRdb has only the in-frame clones, and not every one. The table shows under 450,000 clones, with around 15% occurring only once. The chain links TRBV30 to TRBJ2-3, with 15 bases matching TRBD2. Input material: naive CD4+ T cells from blood. The receptor was isolated from a young woman in good health. CDR3 in DNA: TGTGCCTGGAAGGGACTAGCGGGAGGTTTGACGCAGTATTTT. As protein: CAWKGLAGGLTQYF. The full variable domain, completed using reference TRBV30 and TRBJ2-3, is SQTIHQWPATLVQPVGSPLSLECTVEGTSNPNLYWYRQAAGRGLQLLFYSVGIGQISSEVPQNLSASRPQDRQFILSSKKLLLSDSGFYLCAWKGLAGGLTQYFGPGTRLTVL.